This T cell receptor (beta chain) was found in a study of blood T cell repertoires in COVID-19. On the study more broadly: The study drew acute and convalescent COVID-19 samples from the United States, Italy and Spain.

Assay: immunoSEQ multiplex PCR; the TCRdb copy retains only in-frame clones and omits some. The data show about 190,000 clones, over 80% seen once. V was cut by 4 bases and J by 2 bases, with 17 bases left in between. The CDR3 totals 16 residues. CDR1 is SGHRS and CDR2 is YFSETQ in the germline V gene. The V gene is TRBV5-1, the J gene TRBJ2-3; possible D gene TRBD2, 7 bases. The source material was peripheral blood. This clonotype originated in a woman aged 40 to 50 with acute or convalescent COVID-19. The DNA for the CDR3 is TGCGCCAGCAGCCGGGGGGCGGGGACCTACACAGATACGCAGTATTTT. This translates into CASSRGAGTYTDTQYF.